This T cell receptor (beta chain) was profiled in a study of CD8 T cells in Susac syndrome. Notes on the study in general: The study conceded that relatively few individuals underwent its TCR sequencing and HLA analysis.

Sequencing targeted TCR beta in blood CD8+ and CD4+ T cells. To note about this clonotype: Its antigen is currently unknown.

The germline V gene encodes CDR1 SGHNT and CDR2 YYREEE (reference sequence). This CDR3 has 14 amino acids. V lost 0 bases, J lost 6 bases, and 10 bases lay in between. The RNA, about 0.45 to 1 ug, was put through reverse transcription using random hexamers. Multiplex PCR with immunoSEQ amplified the TCR beta CDR3 across 54 Vbeta and 13 Jbeta. In TCRdb, the immunoSEQ multiplex PCR reads were re-called with MiXCR into one record per CDR3 protein. The sample holds 110,000 or so distinct CDR3 sequences, less than 97% seen once. This sequence joins TRBV5-4 and TRBJ1-5; D ambiguous. Sequenced material: CD4+ T cells from PBMCs. The TCR originated in a human donor in good health. CDR3 sequence reads: CASSLGRDGQPQHF. CDR3 in DNA: TGTGCCAGCAGCTTGGGTAGGGATGGTCAGCCCCAGCATTTT.